This T cell receptor (beta chain) appears in the sequencing data of a study of T cells after yellow fever vaccination. 5'RACE template switching generated TCR cDNA, adding a universal primer site and UMIs. TCRdb passed the 5' RACE reads through MiXCR, listing each CDR3 protein once. This sample carries a few hundred thousand distinct CDR3 sequences, over 4% of them seen once, and the ten largest clones take about 26%. Details on this clonotype: Its matching antigen is unknown.

Study-wide points: Abundant contaminating clonotypes from the bulk population could appear in FACS-sorted repertoires.

J gave up 3 bases and V 3 bases, and 5 bases lay outside the gene matches. Germline lookup yields CDR1 WSHSY and CDR2 SAAADI. The CDR3 loop spans 16 amino acids. The TCR was taken from a man aged 18 to 35 who received the YFV17D yellow fever vaccine. Here the sequenced sample was PBMCs, taken 5 days after the yellow fever booster vaccination. The rearrangement uses TRBV10-2 and TRBJ1-5; the match to TRBD1 covers 10 bases. The CDR3 DNA sequence: TGCGCCAGCAGTGACGGGACAGGGGTTTTCAATCAGCCCCAGCATTTT. It encodes CASSDGTGVFNQPQHF.